These 22 T cell receptor beta chains originate from one sample sequenced in a study of cytomegalovirus exposure and HLA in healthy donors. The PCR made use of 60 Vbeta and 13 Jbeta primers. Profiled with immunoSEQ multiplex PCR; TCRdb holds only in-frame clones, not every one. Altogether 150,000 to 200,000 clones are present, approximately 80% being singletons, with the ten largest covering more than 4%. The source material was PBMCs. These receptors were collected from a man between 18 and 35 years old in good health and CMV-seronegative.

CDR3 amino acids: CASSPGIGSADTQYF. The DNA for the CDR3 is TGTGCCAGCTCCCCCGGGATAGGGTCTGCAGATACGCAGTATTTT. V is TRBV18 and J is TRBJ2-3; D is possibly TRBD2 (5 bases). Germline V CDR1 and CDR2: KGHSH, LQKENI. Trimming shortened V by 6 bases and J by 4 bases, and 17 bases separated the two germline ends. This CDR3 is built from 15 residues.

The J gene is TRBJ2-2, the V gene TRBV11-3, with TRBD1 identical over 9 bases. CDR1 is SGHNT, CDR2 YENEEA, per germline. The CDR3 runs 14 residues. The V segment lost 4 bases and the J segment 6 bases; nucleotides outside the gene matches: 3. This CDR3 is CASSWDRAAGELFF. Here the CDR3 DNA reads TGTGCCAGCAGCTGGGACAGGGCGGCCGGGGAGCTGTTTTTT. The full variable domain, completed using reference TRBV11-3 and TRBJ2-2, is EAGVVQSPRYKIIEKKQPVAFWCNPISGHNTLYWYLQNLGQGPELLIRYENEEAVDDSQLPKDRFSAERLKGVDSTLKIQPAELGDSAVYLCASSWDRAAGELFFGEGSRLTVL.

The rearrangement links TRBV14 to TRBJ2-7; the D is unclear. This CDR3 contains 12 residues. Germline CDR1 reads SGHDN; CDR2 reads FVKESK. The V end was cut by 4 bases, the J end by 1 base, with 5 bases between. This CDR3 is CASSLLSYEQYF. The CDR3 region has the DNA TGTGCCAGCAGCCTCCTATCCTACGAGCAGTACTTC.

This sequence joins TRBV27 and TRBJ1-4; the D is unclear. The germline CDR1 and CDR2 sequences are MNHEY and SMNVEV (reference sequence). Trimming took 7 bases from V and 4 from J, leaving 10 bases between them. The CDR3 has 13 amino acids. The CDR3 here is CASTSGSNEKLFF. The CDR3 DNA reads TGTGCCAGCACCTCGGGAAGTAATGAAAAACTGTTTTTT.

V is TRBV2 and J is TRBJ2-5, with TRBD1 as a possible D gene (6 bases). The CDR3 length is 16 residues. Germline V gene data show CDR1 as SNHLY and CDR2 as FYNNEI. The V end lost 1 base, the J end lost 5 bases, and 17 bases lay between the germline ends. CDR3 in DNA: TGTGCCAGCAGTGAAGGCCAGGGGCTCACTGCTGAGACCCAGTACTTC. The encoded protein is CASSEGQGLTAETQYF.

V is TRBV9 and J is TRBJ1-4; D call uncertain. Trimming took off 3 bases at V and 3 bases at J, with 12 bases between the two ends. The CDR3 has 15 residues. The germline gives CDR1 SGDLS, CDR2 YYNGEE. The CDR3 loop is CASSAWEGANEKLFF. The CDR3 nucleotides are TGTGCCAGCAGCGCCTGGGAGGGTGCTAATGAAAAACTGTTTTTT. Based on the CDR3 plus reference TRBV9 and TRBJ1-4, the full variable domain is DSGVTQTPKHLITATGQRVTLRCSPRSGDLSVYWYQQSLDQGLQFLIQYYNGEERAKGNILERFSAQQFPDLHSELNLSSLELGDSALYFCASSAWEGANEKLFFGSGTQLSVL.

This sequence joins TRBV27 and TRBJ2-3; TRBD1 matches at 7 bases. The J segment lost 10 bases and the V segment lost 5 bases, leaving 6 bases of the junction unmatched. The CDR3 is 12 amino acids. CDR1 and CDR2 from the germline V gene are MNHEY and SMNVEV (reference sequence). The CDR3 is CASSIDRAAQYF. In nucleotides, the CDR3 is TGTGCCAGCAGTATAGACAGGGCAGCGCAGTATTTT.

The V gene is TRBV9, the J gene TRBJ2-2, with TRBD1 identical over 8 bases. V was clipped by 0 bases and J by 1 base; unmatched bases: 5. This CDR3 region has 17 residues. CDR1 and CDR2 (germline): SGDLS, YYNGEE. CDR3 protein: CASSVGGRGLNTGELFF. CDR3 sequence (DNA): TGTGCCAGCAGCGTAGGAGGCAGGGGGCTGAACACCGGGGAGCTGTTTTTT.

The chain couples TRBV27 to TRBJ1-4, with D possibly matching TRBD1 (6 bases). V was cut by 3 bases and J by 0 bases, with 11 bases left in between. The V gene's germline CDR1 is MNHEY and CDR2 SMNVEV (reference sequence). The CDR3 is 16 residues long. The CDR3, as DNA: TGTGCCAGCAGTTTTCGGTACAGGGCAACTAATGAAAAACTGTTTTTT. This gives the protein CASSFRYRATNEKLFF.

The chain employs TRBV5-1 and TRBJ2-1, with 11 bases lining up with TRBD2. The germline CDR1 and CDR2 sequences are SGHRS and YFSETQ. V lost 5 bases to trimming and J lost 2 bases; unmatched junction nucleotides: 6. CDR3 length: 16 amino acids. This CDR3 reads CASSFYSGRAYNEQFF. DNA for the CDR3: TGCGCCAGCAGTTTCTATAGCGGGAGGGCCTACAATGAGCAGTTCTTC.

The V gene is TRBV6-5, the J gene TRBJ1-1; TRBD1 is a possible D gene (5 bases). The CDR3 is 15 residues long. V dropped 3 bases and J dropped 0 bases, with 11 bases sitting between them. CDR1 and CDR2 (germline): MNHEY, SVGAGI. CDR3 DNA sequence: TGTGCCAGCAGTTATCGGGGGGTTATGAACACTGAAGCTTTCTTT. Translation gives CASSYRGVMNTEAFF.

V and J are TRBV6-1 and TRBJ2-3; 7 bases line up with TRBD2. Germline V gives CDR1 MNHNS, CDR2 SASEGT. Trimming removed 6 bases from V and 0 bases from J; junction bases left unmatched: 6. The CDR3 spans 15 residues. The CDR3 bases are TGTGCCAGCAGGCAACTAGCGAGTAGCACAGATACGCAGTATTTT. Translating gives CASRQLASSTDTQYF.

The chain uses TRBV2 and TRBJ2-2; 7 nucleotides align to TRBD1. CDR1 is SNHLY, CDR2 FYNNEI, per germline. The CDR3 length is 15 residues. V dropped 6 bases and J dropped 6; count of bases not matched to a gene: 10. Written as DNA, the CDR3 is TGTGCCAGCAGGATAGACAGGGTTACCGCCGGGGAGCTGTTTTTT. As protein: CASRIDRVTAGELFF.

This clone was observed a few times. This rearrangement joins TRBV5-6 to TRBJ1-2; a possible D gene is TRBD1 (6 bases). V was shortened by 2 bases and J by 4 bases, with 12 bases between the two germline ends. The CDR3 consists of 14 residues. Germline CDR1 is SGHDT and CDR2 is YYEEEE. CDR3 DNA sequence: TGTGCCAGCAGCTTTCTGACAGGAAGCTATGGCTACACCTTC. It specifies CASSFLTGSYGYTF. Drawing the rest from reference TRBV5-6 and TRBJ1-2, the complete variable domain is DAGVTQSPTHLIKTRGQQVTLRCSPKSGHDTVSWYQQALGQGPQFIFQYYEEEERQRGNFPDRFSGHQFPNYSSELNVNALLLGDSALYLCASSFLTGSYGYTFGSGTRLTVV.

The J gene is TRBJ2-7, the V gene TRBV5-1; D perhaps matches TRBD1 (6 bases). CDR3 length equals 11 residues. V was clipped by 4 bases and J by 4 bases, with 6 bases between them. The germline CDR1 and CDR2 sequences are SGHRS and YFSETQ. This CDR3 reads CASSDRYEQYF. The CDR3 DNA sequence: TGCGCCAGCAGCGACAGGTACGAGCAGTACTTC.

V gene TRBV11-2 combines with J gene TRBJ1-2; D possibly corresponds to TRBD1 (6 bases). Trimming took off 4 bases at V and 2 bases at J, with 17 bases between the two ends. Germline V lookup: CDR1 SGHAT, CDR2 FQNNGV. CDR3 length equals 16 residues. CDR3 region: CASSYKRPGQNYGYTF. CDR3 nucleotide sequence: TGTGCCAGCAGCTACAAACGCCCGGGACAAAACTATGGCTACACCTTC.

This chain uses TRBV19 with TRBJ2-1, with D possibly TRBD1 on 6 matching bases. CDR1 LNHDA and CDR2 SQIVND come from the germline V gene (reference sequence). The V end lost 6 bases, the J end lost 7 bases, and 16 bases lay between the germline ends. This CDR3 has 14 amino acids. The CDR3 loop reads CASSATGFMNEQFF. The CDR3 DNA reads as TGTGCCAGTAGCGCTACAGGGTTTATGAATGAGCAGTTCTTC.

The gene calls are TRBV18 and TRBJ1-1, with D perhaps TRBD1 (6 bases). The germline V and J ends were trimmed by 2 bases and 3 bases, with 16 bases remaining between them. The CDR3 totals 16 residues. Looked up from germline, CDR1 is KGHSH and CDR2 is LQKENI. This CDR3 is CASSPIQGGEHTEAFF. The CDR3 coding sequence is TGTGCCAGCTCACCAATACAGGGAGGGGAACACACTGAAGCTTTCTTT.

The chain recombines TRBV10-3 with TRBJ1-1, with 8 bases aligning to TRBD1. CDR1 and CDR2 (germline): ENHRY, SYGVKD. V was clipped by 4 bases and J by 5 bases; unmatched bases: 0. This CDR3 has 12 residues. This chain's CDR3 is CAISGTGTEAFF. CDR3 DNA sequence: TGTGCCATCAGTGGGACAGGGACTGAAGCTTTCTTT.

The rearrangement joins TRBV10-3 to TRBJ1-2; the D is unclear. V lost 3 bases, J lost 0 bases, and 8 bases lay in between. The germline gives CDR1 ENHRY, CDR2 SYGVKD. This CDR3 region has 14 residues. The CDR3 loop is CAISDGTANYGYTF. The CDR3 coding sequence is TGTGCCATCAGTGACGGAACAGCTAACTATGGCTACACCTTC.

This chain joins TRBV2 and TRBJ1-2; possible D gene TRBD1, 6 bases. V was trimmed by 0 bases and J by 8 bases, leaving 16 bases between them. The CDR3 loop spans 15 amino acids. Germline lookup yields CDR1 SNHLY and CDR2 FYNNEI. In nucleotides, the CDR3 is TGTGCCAGCAGTGAAGCGCGTCAGGGGCCAGGAGGCTACACCTTC. It is translated as CASSEARQGPGGYTF. The complete variable domain, with remaining parts taken from reference TRBV2 and TRBJ1-2, reads EPEVTQTPSHQVTQMGQEVILRCVPISNHLYFYWYRQILGQKVEFLVSFYNNEISEKSEIFDDQFSVERPDGSNFTLKIRSTKLEDSAMYFCASSEARQGPGGYTFGSGTRLTVV.

The chain carries TRBV12-5 and TRBJ2-5, with D possibly TRBD1 on 6 matching bases. Germline loops: CDR1 LGHNT, CDR2 FRNRAP. Between the trimmed V and J ends, which lost 5 bases and 5 bases, there was a span of 9 bases. The CDR3 loop spans 12 amino acids. The CDR3 nucleotides are TGTGCTAGTGGTAACAGGGATGAGACCCAGTACTTC. It yields the protein CASGNRDETQYF.